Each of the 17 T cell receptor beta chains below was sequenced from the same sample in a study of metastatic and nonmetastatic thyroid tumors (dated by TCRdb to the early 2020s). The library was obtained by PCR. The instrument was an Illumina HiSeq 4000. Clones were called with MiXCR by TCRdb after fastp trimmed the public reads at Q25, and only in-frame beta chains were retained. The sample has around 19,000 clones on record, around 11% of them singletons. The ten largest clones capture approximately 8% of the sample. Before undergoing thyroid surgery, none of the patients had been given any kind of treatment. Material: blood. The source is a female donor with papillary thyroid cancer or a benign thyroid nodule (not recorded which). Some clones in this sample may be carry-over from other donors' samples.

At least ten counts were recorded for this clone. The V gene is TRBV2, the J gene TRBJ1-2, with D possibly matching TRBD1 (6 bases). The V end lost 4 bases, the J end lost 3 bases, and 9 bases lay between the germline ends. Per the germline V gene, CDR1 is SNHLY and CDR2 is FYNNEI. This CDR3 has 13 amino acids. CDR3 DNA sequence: TGTGCCAGCAGTGCGGCAGGGGACTATGGCTACACCTTC. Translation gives CASSAAGDYGYTF.

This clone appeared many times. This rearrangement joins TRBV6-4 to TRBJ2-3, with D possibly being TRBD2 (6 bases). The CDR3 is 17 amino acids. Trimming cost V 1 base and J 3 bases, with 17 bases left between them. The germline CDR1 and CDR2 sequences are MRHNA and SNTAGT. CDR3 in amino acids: CASSDLHSGGGTDTQYF. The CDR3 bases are TGTGCCAGCAGTGACTTGCATAGCGGAGGCGGGACAGATACGCAGTATTTT.

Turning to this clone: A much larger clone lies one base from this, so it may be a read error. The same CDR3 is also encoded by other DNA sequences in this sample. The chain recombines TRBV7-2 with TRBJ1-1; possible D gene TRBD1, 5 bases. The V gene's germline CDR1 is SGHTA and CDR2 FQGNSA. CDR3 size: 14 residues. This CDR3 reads CASSLKGLGTEAFF. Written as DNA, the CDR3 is TGTGCCAGCAGCCTCAAGGGGCTTGGCACTGAAGCCTTCTTT.

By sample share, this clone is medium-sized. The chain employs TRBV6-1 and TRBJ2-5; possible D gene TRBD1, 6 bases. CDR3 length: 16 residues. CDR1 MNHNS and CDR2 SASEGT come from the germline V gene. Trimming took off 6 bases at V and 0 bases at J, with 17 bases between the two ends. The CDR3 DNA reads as TGTGCCAGCAGCGCCCGGGGAAGGGGGTACCAAGAGACCCAGTACTTC. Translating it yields CASSARGRGYQETQYF.

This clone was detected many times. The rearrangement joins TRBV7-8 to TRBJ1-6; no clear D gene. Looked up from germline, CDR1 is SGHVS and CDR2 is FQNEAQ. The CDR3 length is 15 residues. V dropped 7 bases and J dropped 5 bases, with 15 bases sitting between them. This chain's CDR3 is CASTKLPLNNSPLHF. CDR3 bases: TGTGCCAGCACCAAGCTCCCCCTAAATAATTCACCCCTCCACTTT.

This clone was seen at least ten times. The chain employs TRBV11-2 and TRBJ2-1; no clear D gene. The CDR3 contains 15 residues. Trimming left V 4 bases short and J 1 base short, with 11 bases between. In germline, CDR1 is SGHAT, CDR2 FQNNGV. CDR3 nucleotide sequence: TGTGCCAGCAGCTCGATCCTCAGGTCCTACAATGAGCAGTTCTTC. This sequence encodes CASSSILRSYNEQFF.

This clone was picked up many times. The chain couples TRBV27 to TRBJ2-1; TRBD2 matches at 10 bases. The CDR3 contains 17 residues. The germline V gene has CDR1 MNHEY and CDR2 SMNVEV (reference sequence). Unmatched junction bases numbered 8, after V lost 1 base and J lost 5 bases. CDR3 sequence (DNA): TGTGCCAGCAGTTTATTTGCTAGCGGGAGACTGCACAATGAGCAGTTCTTC. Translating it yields CASSLFASGRLHNEQFF.

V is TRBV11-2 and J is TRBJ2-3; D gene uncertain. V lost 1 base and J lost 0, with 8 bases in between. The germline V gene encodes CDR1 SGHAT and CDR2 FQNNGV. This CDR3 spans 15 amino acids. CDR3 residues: CASSLVYISTDTQYF. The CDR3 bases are TGTGCCAGCAGCTTAGTGTATATTAGCACAGATACGCAGTATTTT.

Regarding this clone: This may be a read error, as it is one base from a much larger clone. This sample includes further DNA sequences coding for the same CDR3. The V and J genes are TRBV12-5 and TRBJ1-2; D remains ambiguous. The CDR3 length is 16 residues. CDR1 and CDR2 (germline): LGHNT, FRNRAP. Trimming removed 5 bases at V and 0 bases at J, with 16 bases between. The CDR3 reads CASGLYGLQTNYGYTF. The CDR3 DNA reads TGTGCTAGTGGTCTGTACGGACTTCAAACTAACTATGGCTACACCTTC.

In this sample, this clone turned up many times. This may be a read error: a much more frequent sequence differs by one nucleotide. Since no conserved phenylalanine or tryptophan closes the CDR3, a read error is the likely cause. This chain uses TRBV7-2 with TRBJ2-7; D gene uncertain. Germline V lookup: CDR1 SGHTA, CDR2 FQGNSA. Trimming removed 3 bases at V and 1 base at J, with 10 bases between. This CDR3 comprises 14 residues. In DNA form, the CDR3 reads TGTGCCAGCAGCTTGCGGAGTTCATCCTACGAGCAGTACCTC. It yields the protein CASSLRSSSYEQYL.

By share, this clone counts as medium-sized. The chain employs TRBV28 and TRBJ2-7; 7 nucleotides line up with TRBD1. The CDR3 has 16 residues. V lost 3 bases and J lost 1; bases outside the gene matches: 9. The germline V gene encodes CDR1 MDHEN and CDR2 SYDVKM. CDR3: CASSLVRDRLSYEQYF. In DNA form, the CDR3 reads TGTGCCAGCAGTTTGGTACGGGACAGACTGTCCTACGAGCAGTACTTC.

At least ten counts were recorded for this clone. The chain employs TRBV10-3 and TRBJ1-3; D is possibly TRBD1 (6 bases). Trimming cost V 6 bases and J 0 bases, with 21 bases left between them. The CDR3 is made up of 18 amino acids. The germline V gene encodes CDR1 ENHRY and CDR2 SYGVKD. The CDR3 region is CAIRASGLPGASGNTIYF. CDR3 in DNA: TGTGCCATCAGAGCCTCGGGACTCCCAGGGGCCTCTGGAAACACCATATATTTT.

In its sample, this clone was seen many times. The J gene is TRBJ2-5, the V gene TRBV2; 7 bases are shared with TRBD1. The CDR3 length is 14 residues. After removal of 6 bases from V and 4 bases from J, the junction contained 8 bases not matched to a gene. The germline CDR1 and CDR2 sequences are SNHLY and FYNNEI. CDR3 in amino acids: CASRNRTGTETQYF. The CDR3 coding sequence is TGTGCCAGCAGAAACCGGACAGGAACAGAGACCCAGTACTTC.

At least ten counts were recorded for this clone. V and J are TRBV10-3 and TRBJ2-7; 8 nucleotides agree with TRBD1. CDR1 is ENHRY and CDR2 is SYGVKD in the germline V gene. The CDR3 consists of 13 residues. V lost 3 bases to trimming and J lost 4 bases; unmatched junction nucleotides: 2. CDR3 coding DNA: TGTGCCATCAGTGACAGACAGGGGTACGAGCAGTACTTC. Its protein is CAISDRQGYEQYF.

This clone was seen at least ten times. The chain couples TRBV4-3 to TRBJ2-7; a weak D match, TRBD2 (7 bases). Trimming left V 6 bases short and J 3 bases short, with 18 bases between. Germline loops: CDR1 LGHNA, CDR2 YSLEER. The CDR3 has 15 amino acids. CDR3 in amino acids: CASSKGERGDYEQYF. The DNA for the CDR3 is TGCGCCAGCAGTAAGGGGGAACGGGGGGACTACGAGCAGTACTTC.

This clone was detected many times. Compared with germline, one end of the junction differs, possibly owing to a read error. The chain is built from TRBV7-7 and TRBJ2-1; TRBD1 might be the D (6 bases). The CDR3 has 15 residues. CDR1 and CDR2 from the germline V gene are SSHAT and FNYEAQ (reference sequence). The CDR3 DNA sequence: TGTGCTAGCAGCCCCCAGGGGAACTCCTACAATGAGCAGTTCTTC. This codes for CASSPQGNSYNEQFF.

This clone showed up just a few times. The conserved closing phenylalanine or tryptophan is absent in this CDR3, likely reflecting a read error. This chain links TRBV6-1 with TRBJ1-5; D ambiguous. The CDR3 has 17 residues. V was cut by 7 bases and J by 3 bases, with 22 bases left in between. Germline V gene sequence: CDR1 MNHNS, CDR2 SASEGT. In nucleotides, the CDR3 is TGTGCCAGCATCCCTCCGATGGGGATGGGTCCCAATCAGCCCCAGCATCTT. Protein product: CASIPPMGMGPNQPQHL.